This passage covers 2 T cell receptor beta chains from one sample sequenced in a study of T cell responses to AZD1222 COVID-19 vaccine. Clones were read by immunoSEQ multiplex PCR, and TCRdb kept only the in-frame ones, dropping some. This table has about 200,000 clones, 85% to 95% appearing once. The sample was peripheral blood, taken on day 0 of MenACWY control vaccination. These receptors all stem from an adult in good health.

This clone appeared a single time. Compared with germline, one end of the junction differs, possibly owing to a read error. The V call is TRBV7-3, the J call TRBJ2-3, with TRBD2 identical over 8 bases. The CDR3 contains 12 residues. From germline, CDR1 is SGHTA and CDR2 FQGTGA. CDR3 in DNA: TGTGCCAGCAGCGGGGCGCGGGGGGCGGTTAATTTT. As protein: CASSGARGAVNF.

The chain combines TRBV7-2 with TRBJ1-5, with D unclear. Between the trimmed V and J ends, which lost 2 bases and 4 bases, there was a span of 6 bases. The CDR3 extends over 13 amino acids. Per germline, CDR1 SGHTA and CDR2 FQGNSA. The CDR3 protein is CASSLRRNQPQHF. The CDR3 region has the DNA TGTGCCAGCAGCTTACGGAGGAATCAGCCCCAGCATTTT.